This T cell receptor (beta chain) was identified during a study of shared clonotypes between healthy human individuals. Study-level findings and limits: There were few donors, and this limited the genetic and exposure-history diversity represented. Only blood underwent sampling, and tissue repertoires likely differ.

V trimming: 6 bases; J trimming: 1 base; junction bases outside the gene matches: 6. The CDR3 covers 15 residues. Germline loops: CDR1 MNHEY, CDR2 SMNVEV (reference sequence). Sequencing used immunoSEQ multiplex PCR; TCRdb keeps in-frame clones, though not all of them. Of about 1.1 million clones detected, around 77% appear once; the ten largest clones hold about 0.89%. To note about this clone: Its antigen remains unidentified.

Adult Caucasians living in Nashville, Tennessee made up all of the donors. The origin of this receptor is a man younger than 35 in good health. Some clones in this sample may be carry-over from other donors' samples. V gene TRBV27 combines with J gene TRBJ2-1, with 7 nucleotides matching TRBD1. Sequencing was carried out using memory CD4+ T cells from PBMCs. Subset reported: CD45RA-negative fraction. The CDR3: CASRTGIFSYNEQFF. CDR3 DNA: TGTGCCAGCAGGACAGGGATCTTTTCCTACAATGAGCAGTTCTTC.